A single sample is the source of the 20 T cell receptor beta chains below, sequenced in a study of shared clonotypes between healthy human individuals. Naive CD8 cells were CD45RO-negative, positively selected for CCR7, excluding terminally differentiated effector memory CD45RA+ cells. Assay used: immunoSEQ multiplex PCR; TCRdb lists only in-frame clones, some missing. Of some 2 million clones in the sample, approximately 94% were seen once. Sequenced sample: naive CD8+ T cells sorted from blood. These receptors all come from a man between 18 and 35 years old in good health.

CDR3 coding DNA: TGTGCCAGCTCCCCCCCCCTAGCGGGAGCCCACGAGACCCAGTACTTC. Its translation: CASSPPLAGAHETQYF. The chain recombines TRBV7-9 with TRBJ2-5; 10 bases map to TRBD2. V lost 8 bases, J lost 5 bases, and 14 bases stayed unmatched. Germline lookup yields CDR1 SEHNR and CDR2 FQNEAQ (reference sequence). The CDR3 consists of 16 residues. The complete variable domain, with remaining parts taken from reference TRBV7-9 and TRBJ2-5, reads DTGVSQNPRHKITKRGQNVTFRCDPISEHNRLYWYRQTLGQGPEFLTYFQNEAQLEKSRLLSDRFSAERPKGSFSTLEIQRTEQGDSAMYLCASSPPLAGAHETQYFGPGTRLLVL.

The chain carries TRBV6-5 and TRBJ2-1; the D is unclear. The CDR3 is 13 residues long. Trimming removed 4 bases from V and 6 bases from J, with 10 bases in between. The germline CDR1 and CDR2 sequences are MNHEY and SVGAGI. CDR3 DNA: TGTGCCAGCAGTTTGGCTATGGGCAATGAGCAGTTCTTC. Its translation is CASSLAMGNEQFF.

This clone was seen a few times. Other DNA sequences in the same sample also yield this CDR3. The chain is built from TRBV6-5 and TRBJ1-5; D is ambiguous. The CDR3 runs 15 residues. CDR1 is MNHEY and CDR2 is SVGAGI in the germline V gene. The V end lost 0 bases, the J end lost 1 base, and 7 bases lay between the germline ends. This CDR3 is CASSYSRGSNQPQHF. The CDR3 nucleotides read TGTGCCAGCAGTTACTCGAGAGGGAGCAATCAGCCCCAGCATTTT.

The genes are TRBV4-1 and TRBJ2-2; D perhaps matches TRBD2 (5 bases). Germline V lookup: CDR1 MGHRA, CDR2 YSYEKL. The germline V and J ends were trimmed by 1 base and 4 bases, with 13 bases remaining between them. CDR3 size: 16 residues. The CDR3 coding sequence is TGCGCCAGCAGCCAAGCCCCGATGGGGAGCACCGGGGAGCTGTTTTTT. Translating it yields CASSQAPMGSTGELFF.

DNA of the CDR3: TGTGCCAGCAGCGCGCAGGGACACCTACTCTCCTACGAGCAGTACTTC. Protein sequence: CASSAQGHLLSYEQYF. The chain is built from TRBV21-1 and TRBJ2-7; the tabulated D call, TRBD1, remains unverified against the DNA. TRBV21-1 is listed as a pseudogene. The CDR3 consists of 16 residues.

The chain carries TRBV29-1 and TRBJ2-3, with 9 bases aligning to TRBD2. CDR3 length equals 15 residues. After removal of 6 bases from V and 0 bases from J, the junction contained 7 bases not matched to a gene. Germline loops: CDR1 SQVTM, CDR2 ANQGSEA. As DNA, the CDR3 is TGCAGCGTAGATGGGACTAGCTCTAGCACAGATACGCAGTATTTT. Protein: CSVDGTSSSTDTQYF.

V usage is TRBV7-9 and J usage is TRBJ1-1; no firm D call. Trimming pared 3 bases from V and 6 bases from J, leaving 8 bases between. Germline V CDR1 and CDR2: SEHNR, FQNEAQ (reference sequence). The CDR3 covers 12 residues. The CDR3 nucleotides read TGTGCCAGCAGCTTTGGGAATCCTGAAGCTTTCTTT. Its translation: CASSFGNPEAFF.

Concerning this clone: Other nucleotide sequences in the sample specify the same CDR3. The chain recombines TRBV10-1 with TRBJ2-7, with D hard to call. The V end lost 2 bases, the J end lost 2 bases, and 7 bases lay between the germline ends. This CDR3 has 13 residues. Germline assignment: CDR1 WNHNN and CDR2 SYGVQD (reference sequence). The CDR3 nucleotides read TGCGCCAGCAGTGAGGGCACCGCCTACGAGCAGTACTTC. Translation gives CASSEGTAYEQYF.

The CDR3 sequence is CASSEEGLTSTDTQYF. The DNA of the CDR3 is TGTGCCAGCAGCGAGGAGGGACTCACCAGCACAGATACGCAGTATTTT. The V gene is TRBV9, the J gene TRBJ2-3; tentative D call: TRBD2 (6 bases). Looked up from germline, CDR1 is SGDLS and CDR2 is YYNGEE. The CDR3 is 16 residues long. Trimming took off 3 bases at V and 0 bases at J, with 14 bases between the two ends.

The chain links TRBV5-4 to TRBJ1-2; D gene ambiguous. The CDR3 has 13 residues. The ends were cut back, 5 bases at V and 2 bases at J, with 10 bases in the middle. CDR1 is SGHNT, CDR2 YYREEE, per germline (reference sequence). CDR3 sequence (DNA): TGTGCCAGCAGAGTCGACGGAAACTATGGCTACACCTTC. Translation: CASRVDGNYGYTF.

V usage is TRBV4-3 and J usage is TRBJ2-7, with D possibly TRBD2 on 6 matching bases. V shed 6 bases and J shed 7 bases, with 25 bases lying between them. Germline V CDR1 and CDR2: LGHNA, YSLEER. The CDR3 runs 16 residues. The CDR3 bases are TGCGCCAGCAGTCCCGGGCGGGGCTTCCTGTCGGGAGAGCAGTACTTC. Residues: CASSPGRGFLSGEQYF.

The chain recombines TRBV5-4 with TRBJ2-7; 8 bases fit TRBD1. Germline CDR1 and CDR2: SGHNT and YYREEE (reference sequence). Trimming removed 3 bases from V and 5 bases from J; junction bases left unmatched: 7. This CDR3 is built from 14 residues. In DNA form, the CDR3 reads TGTGCCAGCAGCTACGGACAGGGCAGGGACGAGCAGTACTTC. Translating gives CASSYGQGRDEQYF.

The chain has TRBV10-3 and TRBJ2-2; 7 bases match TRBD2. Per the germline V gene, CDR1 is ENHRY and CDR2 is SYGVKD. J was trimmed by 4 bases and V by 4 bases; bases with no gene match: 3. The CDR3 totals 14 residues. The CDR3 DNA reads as TGTGCCATCAGTGGGGGAGGGACCACCGGGGAGCTGTTTTTT. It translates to CAISGGGTTGELFF.

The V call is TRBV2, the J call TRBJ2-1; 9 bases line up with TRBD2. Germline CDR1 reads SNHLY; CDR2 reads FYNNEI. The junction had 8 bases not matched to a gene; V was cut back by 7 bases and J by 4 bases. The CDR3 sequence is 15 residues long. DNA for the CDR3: TGTGCCAGCAATCCTAGCGGGGAAATGTACAATGAGCAGTTCTTC. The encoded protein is CASNPSGEMYNEQFF.

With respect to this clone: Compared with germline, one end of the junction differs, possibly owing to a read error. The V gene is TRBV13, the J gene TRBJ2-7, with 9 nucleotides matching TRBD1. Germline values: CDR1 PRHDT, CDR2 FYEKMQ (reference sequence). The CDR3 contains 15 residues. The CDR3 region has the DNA TGTGCCAGCAGCTTAGGGGGGACAGGGTCCTCCGAGCAGTACTTC. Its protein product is CASSLGGTGSSEQYF. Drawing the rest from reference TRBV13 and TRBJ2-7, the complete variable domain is AAGVIQSPRHLIKEKRETATLKCYPIPRHDTVYWYQQGPGQDPQFLISFYEKMQSDKGSIPDRFSAQQFSDYHSELNMSSLELGDSALYFCASSLGGTGSSEQYFGPGTRLTVT.

The CDR3 sequence is CASAILASSEDTQYF. The CDR3 DNA follows: TGTGCCAGCGCGATTTTGGCTAGCTCTGAAGATACGCAGTATTTT. The chain couples TRBV7-8 to TRBJ2-3; D might be TRBD2 (5 bases). Germline V gene sequence: CDR1 SGHVS, CDR2 FQNEAQ. V lost 8 bases and J lost 5, with 20 bases in between. CDR3 length: 15 residues. Variable domain in full (rest from reference TRBV7-8 and TRBJ2-3): GAGVSQSPRYKVAKRGQDVALRCDPISGHVSLFWYQQALGQGPEFLTYFQNEAQLDKSGLPSDRFFAERPEGSVSTLKIQRTQQEDSAVYLCASAILASSEDTQYFGPGTRLTVL.

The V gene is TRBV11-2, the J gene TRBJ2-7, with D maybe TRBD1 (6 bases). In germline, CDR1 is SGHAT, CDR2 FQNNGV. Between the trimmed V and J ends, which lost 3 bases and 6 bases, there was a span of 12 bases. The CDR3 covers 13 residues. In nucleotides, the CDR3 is TGTGCCAGCAGCTTTTCACAGGGTGGCGAGCAGTACTTC. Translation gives CASSFSQGGEQYF.

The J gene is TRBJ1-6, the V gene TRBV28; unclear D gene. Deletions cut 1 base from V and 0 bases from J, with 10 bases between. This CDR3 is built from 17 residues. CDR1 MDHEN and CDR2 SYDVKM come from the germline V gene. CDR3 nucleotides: TGTGCCAGCAGTTTATTTGGAGGGAGCTCCTATAATTCACCCCTCCACTTT. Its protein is CASSLFGGSSYNSPLHF. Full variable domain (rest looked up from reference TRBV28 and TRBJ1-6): DVKVTQSSRYLVKRTGEKVFLECVQDMDHENMFWYRQDPGLGLRLIYFSYDVKMKEKGDIPEGYSVSREKKERFSLILESASTNQTSMYLCASSLFGGSSYNSPLHFGNGTRLTVT.

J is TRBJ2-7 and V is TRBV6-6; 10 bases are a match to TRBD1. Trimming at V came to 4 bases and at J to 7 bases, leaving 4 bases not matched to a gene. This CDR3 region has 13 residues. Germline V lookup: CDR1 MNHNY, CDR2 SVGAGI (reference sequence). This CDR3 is CASSSGTGVEQYF. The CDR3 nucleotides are TGTGCCAGCAGTTCCGGGACAGGGGTAGAGCAGTACTTC.

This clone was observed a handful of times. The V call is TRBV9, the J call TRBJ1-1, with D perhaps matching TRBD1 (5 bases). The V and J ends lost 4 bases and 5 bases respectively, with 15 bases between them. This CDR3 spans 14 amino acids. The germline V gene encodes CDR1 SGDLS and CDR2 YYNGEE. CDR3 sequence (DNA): TGTGCCAGCAGCCTCTTCCCGGGGGAGACTGAAGCTTTCTTT. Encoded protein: CASSLFPGETEAFF.